Listed here are 26 T cell receptor beta chains from one sample, sequenced in a study of shared clonotypes between healthy human individuals. The protocol was immunoSEQ multiplex PCR, while the TCRdb copy is restricted to in-frame clones and leaves out a portion. The sample holds about 1.5 million clones, around 95% seen once. The sample taken for sequencing was naive CD4+ T cells sorted from blood. Subset here: CD45RA+ positively selected. The receptors were gathered from a man aged 25 to 40 in good health.

This chain links TRBV5-1 with TRBJ2-3, with D uncertain. This CDR3 comprises 13 residues. In germline, CDR1 is SGHRS, CDR2 YFSETQ. The V end was cut by 5 bases, the J end by 1 base, with 8 bases between. The CDR3 DNA reads as TGCGCCAGCAGATCCTTGGGCACAGATACGCAGTATTTT. Amino acids: CASRSLGTDTQYF.

This clone was detected only once. The rearrangement uses TRBV10-3 and TRBJ2-5; 7 bases agree with TRBD2. J gave up 3 bases and V 10 bases, and 8 bases lay outside the gene matches. Germline V gene sequence: CDR1 ENHRY, CDR2 SYGVKD. The CDR3 covers 13 residues. CDR3: CATKRGHEETQYF. The CDR3 coding sequence is TGTGCCACCAAGCGGGGCCACGAAGAGACCCAGTACTTC.

The chain recombines TRBV19 with TRBJ2-5; 9 bases fit TRBD1. Trimming cost V 4 bases and J 4 bases; bases outside gene matches: 16. In germline, CDR1 is LNHDA, CDR2 SQIVND (reference sequence). This CDR3 comprises 18 residues. The DNA of the CDR3 is TGTGCCAGTAGTAAAACCAATAGGGGGACAGGGTTCTCAGAGACCCAGTACTTC. It is translated as CASSKTNRGTGFSETQYF.

The chain uses TRBV7-9 and TRBJ2-1; possible D gene TRBD1, 6 bases. This CDR3 has 11 residues. Germline V gene data show CDR1 as SEHNR and CDR2 as FQNEAQ (reference sequence). V was trimmed by 2 bases and J by 15 bases, leaving 11 bases between them. The CDR3 sequence: CASSLSGQLFF. The DNA for the CDR3 is TGTGCCAGCAGCTTATCCGGACAGCTGTTCTTC.

This chain joins TRBV5-1 and TRBJ2-3; tentatively, D is TRBD2 (6 bases). Germline CDR1 is SGHRS and CDR2 is YFSETQ. Trimming left V 5 bases short and J 1 base short, with 14 bases between. This CDR3 region has 15 residues. CDR3 region: CASRSAGRGTDTQYF. DNA of the CDR3: TGCGCCAGCAGATCGGCGGGAAGAGGCACAGATACGCAGTATTTT.

This rearrangement joins TRBV19 to TRBJ1-2, with 7 bases that match TRBD1. The CDR3 is made up of 13 amino acids. V shed 7 bases, J shed 8 bases, and the junction held 10 bases outside the gene matches. Germline V gene data show CDR1 as LNHDA and CDR2 as SQIVND (reference sequence). The CDR3 bases are TGTGCCAGTACCCACAAGGACAGGTGGGGCTACACCTTC. It encodes CASTHKDRWGYTF.

The rearrangement joins TRBV5-1 to TRBJ1-2; 8 bases line up with TRBD1. Germline trimming cut 1 base from V and 7 bases from J; bases unmatched to any gene: 6. Germline CDR1 SGHRS, CDR2 YFSETQ. There are 14 residues in the CDR3. CDR3 sequence: CASSLSAGGGGYTF. The CDR3 nucleotides read TGCGCCAGCAGCTTGTCGGCAGGGGGCGGTGGCTACACCTTC.

This CDR3 reads CASSRGTSGRQYEQYF. The CDR3 region has the DNA TGTGCCAGCAGCCGGGGGACTAGCGGGAGGCAATACGAGCAGTACTTC. This chain connects TRBV5-4 to TRBJ2-7, with 15 bases matching TRBD2. V lost 4 bases to trimming and J lost 4 bases; unmatched junction nucleotides: 6. The CDR3 contains 16 residues. Germline-derived CDR1 and CDR2 are SGHNT and YYREEE (reference sequence).

The V call is TRBV2, the J call TRBJ1-3; D may be TRBD1 (5 bases). The CDR3 consists of 14 residues. CDR1 and CDR2 from the germline V gene are SNHLY and FYNNEI. Trimming left V 2 bases short and J 1 base short, with 6 bases between. The CDR3 DNA is TGTGCCAGCAGTGAACAGGGATCTGGAAACACCATATATTTT. As protein: CASSEQGSGNTIYF.

J is TRBJ2-4 and V is TRBV6-5, with TRBD2 identical over 8 bases. CDR3 size: 14 residues. Germline V gene lookup returns CDR1 MNHEY and CDR2 SVGAGI. V was pared by 4 bases and J by 7 bases, with 6 bases of the junction left unmatched. DNA of the CDR3: TGTGCCAGCAGTTCTCTAGCGGGTAACAACATTCAGTACTTC. This codes for CASSSLAGNNIQYF.

CDR3 DNA: TGTGCCAGCAGAGGCCCCGGGACTAGCGAGTACAATGAGCAGTTCTTC. Translated: CASRGPGTSEYNEQFF. The chain is built from TRBV28 and TRBJ2-1, with 10 nucleotides matching TRBD2. V was clipped by 6 bases and J by 4 bases; unmatched bases: 9. This CDR3 is 16 amino acids long. In germline, CDR1 is MDHEN, CDR2 SYDVKM.

J is TRBJ2-3 and V is TRBV2; D might be TRBD2 (5 bases). The CDR3 has 16 amino acids. V gave up 7 bases and J gave up 4 bases, with 21 bases separating them. Germline assignment: CDR1 SNHLY and CDR2 FYNNEI. This CDR3 reads CASTGKAHLAPDTQYF. In DNA form, the CDR3 reads TGTGCCAGCACCGGGAAGGCCCATTTAGCCCCAGATACGCAGTATTTT.

This clone occurred once. V usage is TRBV5-1 and J usage is TRBJ2-3; 11 nucleotides agree with TRBD2. Germline loops: CDR1 SGHRS, CDR2 YFSETQ. With 4 bases clipped from V and 1 base from J, the junction kept 8 bases outside the gene matches. The CDR3 extends over 17 amino acids. CDR3 protein: CASSPTPGLAGTDTQYF. In nucleotides, the CDR3 is TGCGCCAGCAGCCCAACCCCGGGACTAGCGGGCACAGATACGCAGTATTTT.

The chain employs TRBV5-1 and TRBJ2-1; TRBD2 matches 12 bases. The CDR3 has 18 residues. The germline gives CDR1 SGHRS, CDR2 YFSETQ. The V segment lost 0 bases and the J segment 1 base; nucleotides outside the gene matches: 5. The DNA for the CDR3 is TGCGCCAGCAGCTTGGCGGGACTAGCGGGTGCTTCCTACAATGAGCAGTTCTTC. It yields the protein CASSLAGLAGASYNEQFF.

The V and J genes are TRBV4-1 and TRBJ2-4; the match to TRBD2 covers 10 bases. The CDR3 spans 18 residues. V lost 4 bases and J lost 2; bases outside the gene matches: 11. Germline V lookup: CDR1 MGHRA, CDR2 YSYEKL. This chain's CDR3 is CASSPGIAGGTSKNIQYF. As DNA, the CDR3 is TGCGCCAGCAGCCCCGGAATAGCGGGAGGAACGTCCAAAAACATTCAGTACTTC.

The CDR3 spells CATSRLTSGYETQYF. DNA of the CDR3: TGTGCCACCAGCAGGCTGACTAGCGGGTATGAGACCCAGTACTTC. The genes are TRBV15 and TRBJ2-5; 10 nucleotides agree with TRBD2. CDR3 size: 15 residues. Germline V gene sequence: CDR1 LNHNV, CDR2 YYDKDF (reference sequence). The junction had 6 bases not matched to a gene; V was cut back by 3 bases and J by 5 bases.

This clone was seen a single time. The sample has other DNA sequences that encode this CDR3 too. The rearrangement uses TRBV28 and TRBJ2-1; D remains unclear. The CDR3 has 11 amino acids. V lost 7 bases and J 3 bases, leaving 4 bases between the germline ends. Germline V gives CDR1 MDHEN, CDR2 SYDVKM. The CDR3 spells CASTLYNEQFF. Here the CDR3 DNA reads TGTGCCAGCACCCTCTACAATGAGCAGTTCTTC.

The CDR3 bases are TGTGCCAGCACCTCAAGGCCCAGCGGGATCCATGAGCAGTTCTTC. The encoded protein is CASTSRPSGIHEQFF. The gene calls are TRBV6-5 and TRBJ2-1; 7 bases line up with TRBD2. Germline values: CDR1 MNHEY, CDR2 SVGAGI. V trimming: 7 bases; J trimming: 8 bases; junction bases outside the gene matches: 14. The CDR3 is 15 residues long.

This chain joins TRBV6-5 and TRBJ1-2; 10 bases match TRBD1. Germline loops: CDR1 MNHEY, CDR2 SVGAGI. J gave up 3 bases and V 6 bases, and 7 bases lay outside the gene matches. The CDR3 consists of 15 residues. CDR3 sequence reads: CASRPTGTGDYGYTF. The CDR3, as DNA: TGTGCCAGCAGACCAACCGGGACAGGGGACTATGGCTACACCTTC.

The rearrangement joins TRBV5-6 to TRBJ1-5, with a weak D call TRBD1 (6 bases). Germline V gene sequence: CDR1 SGHDT, CDR2 YYEEEE. Trimming removed 4 bases from V and 3 bases from J, with 20 bases in between. The CDR3 totals 17 residues. Here the CDR3 reads CASSPSGVGQYNQPQHF. CDR3 nucleotides: TGTGCCAGCAGCCCCTCGGGCGTAGGACAGTACAATCAGCCCCAGCATTTT.

The chain couples TRBV10-1 to TRBJ2-2, with 8 bases that match TRBD2. The V gene's germline CDR1 is WNHNN and CDR2 SYGVQD (reference sequence). Unmatched junction bases numbered 30, after V lost 10 bases and J lost 5 bases. This CDR3 region has 21 residues. In DNA, the CDR3 is TGCGCCACATACTGGCTCCGGGACAAATGGACTAGCCGGTTGGTAACCGGGGAGCTGTTTTTT. Translated, it gives CATYWLRDKWTSRLVTGELFF.

This chain links TRBV18 with TRBJ2-5; D call uncertain. This CDR3 spans 15 amino acids. Germline CDR1 and CDR2: KGHSH and LQKENI. The germline V and J ends were trimmed by 3 bases and 1 base, with 12 bases remaining between them. This CDR3 reads CASSPMRWSQETQYF. The CDR3 DNA sequence: TGTGCCAGCTCACCCATGAGATGGAGCCAAGAGACCCAGTACTTC. Full variable domain (missing parts from reference TRBV18 and TRBJ2-5): NAGVMQNPRHLVRRRGQEARLRCSPMKGHSHVYWYRQLPEEGLKFMVYLQKENIIDESGMPKERFSAEFPKEGPSILRIQQVVRGDSAAYFCASSPMRWSQETQYFGPGTRLLVL.

The chain is built from TRBV19 and TRBJ1-2; 9 bases are shared with TRBD1. CDR1 and CDR2 from the germline V gene are LNHDA and SQIVND (reference sequence). The CDR3 has 14 residues. The J segment lost 4 bases and the V segment lost 3 bases, leaving 3 bases of the junction unmatched. The CDR3 sequence: CASSIPDRGYGYTF. The CDR3 DNA reads TGTGCCAGTAGTATCCCGGACAGGGGCTATGGCTACACCTTC.

A single count supports this clone. V is TRBV6-6 and J is TRBJ1-4; TRBD1 agrees at 11 bases. Trimming took 6 bases from V and 8 from J; bases not matched to a gene: 8. The CDR3 extends over 15 amino acids. Germline CDR1 reads MNHNY; CDR2 reads SVGAGI (reference sequence). CDR3 DNA sequence: TGTGCCAGCAGAGGACAGGGGGCAGTTTACGAAAAACTGTTTTTT. Its protein is CASRGQGAVYEKLFF.

This chain uses TRBV7-6 with TRBJ2-3; perhaps D is TRBD1 or TRBD2 (5 bases each). V lost 3 bases and J 2 bases, leaving 12 bases between the germline ends. Germline lookup yields CDR1 SGHVS and CDR2 FNYEAQ. The CDR3 runs 15 residues. CDR3 coding DNA: TGTGCCAGCAGCTTTGAGGGACGAGCCACAGATACGCAGTATTTT. This translates into CASSFEGRATDTQYF.

The V call is TRBV7-2, the J call TRBJ2-6, with 9 bases aligning to TRBD1. This CDR3 is built from 16 residues. Germline trimming cut 7 bases from V and 0 bases from J; bases unmatched to any gene: 4. Germline values: CDR1 SGHTA, CDR2 FQGNSA. CDR3 DNA sequence: TGTGCCAGCAACCCGACAGGGGGCTCTGGGGCCAACGTCCTGACTTTC. Amino acids: CASNPTGGSGANVLTF.